This TCR beta chain was sequenced in a study of T cells in Graves' hyperthyroidism and ophthalmopathy. Amplification of TCR beta CDR3 regions used RNA as the template. HTBI primers were employed in a first-round RT-PCR of the TCR CDR3. MiXCR was run by TCRdb on the multiplex PCR reads, yielding one entry per CDR3 protein. The table includes about 640,000 distinct CDR3 sequences, about 14% detected once. Regarding the study as a whole: Most thyroid clonotypes that were expanded above 0.001 also turned up in blood.

Per germline, CDR1 MDHEN and CDR2 SYDVKM. The V and J ends lost 6 bases and 7 bases, in that order; junction bases with no gene match: 17. This CDR3 spans 16 amino acids. This clonotype has a count of ten or more. Its antigen is not identified. V gene TRBV28 combines with J gene TRBJ2-7; TRBD2 aligns across 8 bases. The material sequenced was blood. The sequence derives from a woman aged 45-60 years with Graves' ophthalmopathy. CDR3 DNA: TGTGCCAGCAGCCCTCTCGGGAGCGGGAGCAATCGGGAGCAGTACTTC. Translation: CASSPLGSGSNREQYF.